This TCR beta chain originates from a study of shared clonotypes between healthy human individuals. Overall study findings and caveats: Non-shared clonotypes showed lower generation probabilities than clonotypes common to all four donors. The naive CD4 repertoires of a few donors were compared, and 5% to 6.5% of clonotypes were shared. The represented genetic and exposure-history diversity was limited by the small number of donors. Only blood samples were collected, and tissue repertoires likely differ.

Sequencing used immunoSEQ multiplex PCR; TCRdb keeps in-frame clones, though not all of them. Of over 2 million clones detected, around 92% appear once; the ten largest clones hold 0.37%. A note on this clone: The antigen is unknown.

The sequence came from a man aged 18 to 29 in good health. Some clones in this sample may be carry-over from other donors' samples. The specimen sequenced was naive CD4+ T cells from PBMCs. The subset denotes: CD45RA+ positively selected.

The CDR3 protein is CSVETSGSTNEQFF. In DNA form, the CDR3 reads TGCAGCGTTGAAACTAGCGGGAGTACCAATGAGCAGTTCTTC. This sequence joins TRBV29-1 and TRBJ2-1; 11 bases are shared with TRBD2. Germline CDR1 SQVTM, CDR2 ANQGSEA. V lost 2 bases and J lost 6; bases outside the gene matches: 3. The CDR3 extends over 14 amino acids.